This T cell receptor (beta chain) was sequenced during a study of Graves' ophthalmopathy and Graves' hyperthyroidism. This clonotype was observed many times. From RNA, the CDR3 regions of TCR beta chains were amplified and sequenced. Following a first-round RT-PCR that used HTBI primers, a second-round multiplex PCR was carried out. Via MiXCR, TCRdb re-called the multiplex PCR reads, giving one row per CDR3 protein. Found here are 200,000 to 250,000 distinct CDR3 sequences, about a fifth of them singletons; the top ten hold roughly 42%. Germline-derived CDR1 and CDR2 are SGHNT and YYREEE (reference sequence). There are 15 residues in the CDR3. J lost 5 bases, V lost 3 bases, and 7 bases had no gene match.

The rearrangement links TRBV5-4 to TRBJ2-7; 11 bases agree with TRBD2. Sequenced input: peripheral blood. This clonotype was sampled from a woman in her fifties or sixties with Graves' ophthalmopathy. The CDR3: CASSSRGLAVDEQYF. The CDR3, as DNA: TGTGCCAGCAGCTCCCGGGGACTAGCGGTGGACGAGCAGTACTTC.